What follows are 9 T cell receptor beta chains derived from one specimen sequenced in a study of beta chain features in type 1 diabetes (dated by TCRdb to the late 2010s). The library came from the immunoSEQ multiplex PCR assay. The entire isolated RNA was reverse transcribed using the High Capacity cDNA Reverse Transcription Kit, and thus expressed TCRB transcripts were sequenced. Drawn from immuneACCESS, this table holds only the in-frame rearrangements with V and J called that TCRdb kept. Clones are partly lost; checked studies trace under half to an unresolved V gene and leave the rest unexplained. The sample has almost 350,000 clones on record, 7% to 9% of them singletons. Of the sample, less than 0.45% falls within the top ten clones. The sample comprised central memory CD4+ T cells from blood. The receptors derive from a young woman in good health.

This clone has more than one count but fewer than ten. The chain employs TRBV27 and TRBJ2-1; tentative D call: TRBD2 (5 bases). V was cut by 5 bases and J by 1 base, with 18 bases left in between. The V gene's germline CDR1 is MNHEY and CDR2 SMNVEV (reference sequence). This CDR3 has 17 amino acids. The CDR3 sequence is CASSLNPLAPSYNEQFF. The DNA of the CDR3 is TGTGCCAGCAGTCTCAACCCGCTAGCCCCGTCCTACAATGAGCAGTTCTTC.

The sample holds many counts of this clone. The chain couples TRBV4-2 to TRBJ2-3; D not certain. The CDR3 contains 12 residues. V lost 0 bases to trimming and J lost 9 bases, with 7 bases between them. The germline gives CDR1 LGHNA, CDR2 YNFKEQ. The CDR3 here is CASSQDKQTQYF. CDR3 DNA: TGTGCCAGCAGCCAAGATAAGCAGACGCAGTATTTT.

The CDR3 reads CASARDTDTEAFF. Here the CDR3 DNA reads TGTGCCAGCGCAAGGGACACAGACACTGAAGCTTTCTTT. The chain employs TRBV7-9 and TRBJ1-1; weak D call: TRBD1 (6 bases). The CDR3 runs 13 residues. The germline gives CDR1 SEHNR, CDR2 FQNEAQ (reference sequence). Trimming left V 8 bases short and J 3 bases short, with 13 bases between.

This clone occurred a few times. An end of the junction does not agree with germline; a read error may underlie this. This sequence joins TRBV2 and TRBJ2-1; D perhaps matches TRBD2 (6 bases). This CDR3 is built from 13 residues. The V gene's germline CDR1 is SNHLY and CDR2 FYNNEI. The DNA for the CDR3 is TGTGCCAGCAGTGACGGACGACAGACCGGCGGGGTCTTC. This sequence encodes CASSDGRQTGGVF. Full variable domain (missing parts from reference TRBV2 and TRBJ2-1): EPEVTQTPSHQVTQMGQEVILRCVPISNHLYFYWYRQILGQKVEFLVSFYNNEISEKSEIFDDQFSVERPDGSNFTLKIRSTKLEDSAMYFCASSDGRQTGGVFGPGTRLTVL.

The table lists this clone with a few counts. The same CDR3 is also encoded by other DNA sequences in this sample. The chain employs TRBV6-1 and TRBJ2-1; 12 bases line up with TRBD2. J lost 7 bases, V lost 3 bases, and 4 bases had no gene match. Germline V CDR1 and CDR2: MNHNS, SASEGT. This CDR3 has 15 amino acids. The CDR3 reads CASSETSGSVNEQFF. The DNA for the CDR3 is TGTGCCAGCAGTGAGACTAGCGGGAGTGTTAATGAGCAGTTCTTC.

This clone was picked up a small number of times. The chain carries TRBV18 and TRBJ2-3; D is unresolved. The V gene lost 0 bases and the J gene lost 4 bases, with 8 bases spanning the gap. This CDR3 contains 14 residues. Germline V gene lookup returns CDR1 KGHSH and CDR2 LQKENI. The DNA for the CDR3 is TGTGCCAGCTCACCACCGAGTCAGCCAGATACGCAGTATTTT. This codes for CASSPPSQPDTQYF.

This clone was counted once. V and J are TRBV9 and TRBJ1-6, with a weak D call TRBD1 (6 bases). The germline V and J ends were trimmed by 4 bases and 8 bases, with 19 bases remaining between them. This CDR3 comprises 16 residues. Germline V lookup: CDR1 SGDLS, CDR2 YYNGEE. The CDR3: CASSSTFRGGDSPLHF. As DNA, the CDR3 is TGTGCCAGCAGCTCCACCTTCAGGGGTGGAGATTCACCCCTCCACTTT.

In the case of this clone: This sample includes further DNA sequences coding for the same CDR3. V usage is TRBV11-2 and J usage is TRBJ2-1; 10 bases line up with TRBD2. Germline CDR1 is SGHAT and CDR2 is FQNNGV. The CDR3 covers 15 residues. J lost 7 bases, V lost 1 base, and 4 bases had no gene match. CDR3 nucleotide sequence: TGTGCCAGCAGCTTAGGGGCTAGCGGGAGAAATGAGCAGTTCTTC. Protein product: CASSLGASGRNEQFF.

This clone has only a few counts. Distinct nucleotide sequences in the sample also encode this CDR3. The chain uses TRBV5-1 and TRBJ2-3; D gene uncertain. CDR1 SGHRS and CDR2 YFSETQ come from the germline V gene. V was clipped by 0 bases and J by 0 bases, with 8 bases between them. The CDR3 has 15 residues. The CDR3 here is CASSLDGRSTDTQYF. The CDR3, as DNA: TGCGCCAGCAGCTTGGACGGCCGAAGCACAGATACGCAGTATTTT.